The next 30 T cell receptor beta chains were all read from a single sample in a study of cytomegalovirus exposure and HLA in healthy donors. Assay: immunoSEQ multiplex PCR; the TCRdb copy retains only in-frame clones and omits some. The repertoire holds about 260,000 clones, with around 90% as singletons. Sequenced material: PBMCs. These receptors originate from a young woman in good health and CMV-seronegative.

The chain employs TRBV6-5 and TRBJ2-3; 8 nucleotides agree with TRBD2. CDR1 is MNHEY and CDR2 is SVGAGI in the germline V gene. The CDR3 spans 16 residues. The V gene end was trimmed by 2 bases and the J gene end by 6 bases; junction bases not matched to a gene: 10. The chain's CDR3 is CASSYVTGGGSDTQYF. The CDR3 region has the DNA TGTGCCAGCAGTTACGTGACGGGAGGGGGGTCTGATACGCAGTATTTT.

The CDR3 region has the DNA TGCGCCAGCAGCTCAGGGACTGACCAAGAGACCCAGTACTTC. Encoded protein: CASSSGTDQETQYF. The chain is built from TRBV5-1 and TRBJ2-5, with TRBD2 as a possible D gene (6 bases). The CDR3 length is 14 residues. Trimming removed 3 bases from V and 0 bases from J, with 9 bases in between. Germline values: CDR1 SGHRS, CDR2 YFSETQ.

V gene TRBV5-6 combines with J gene TRBJ2-7; TRBD1 is a possible D gene (6 bases). V lost 2 bases to trimming and J lost 3 bases, with 9 bases between them. This CDR3 comprises 13 residues. Germline CDR1 and CDR2: SGHDT and YYEEEE. The CDR3 region is CASSFPTGYEQYF. The DNA of the CDR3 is TGTGCCAGCAGCTTCCCGACAGGCTACGAGCAGTACTTC.

The chain employs TRBV28 and TRBJ2-5, with D possibly TRBD2 on 6 matching bases. The CDR3 spans 11 residues. CDR1 is MDHEN, CDR2 SYDVKM, per germline. V shed 5 bases and J shed 10 bases, with 11 bases lying between them. The chain's CDR3 is CASSVTGGQYF. The CDR3 DNA is TGTGCCAGCAGTGTGACCGGGGGCCAGTACTTC.

The chain combines TRBV27 with TRBJ2-1; TRBD2 matches at 8 bases. The CDR3 sequence is 16 residues long. The ends lost 2 bases at V and 6 bases at J; junction bases unmatched: 9. Per the germline V gene, CDR1 is MNHEY and CDR2 is SMNVEV (reference sequence). CDR3 coding DNA: TGTGCCAGCAGTTTACCTCCGGGGGGGTATAGCAATGAGCAGTTCTTC. The encoded protein is CASSLPPGGYSNEQFF.

The genes are TRBV25-1 and TRBJ2-7; D not resolved. The CDR3 is 15 amino acids. V shed 5 bases and J shed 0 bases, with 14 bases lying between them. Per the germline V gene, CDR1 is MGHDK and CDR2 is SYGVNS. This CDR3 reads CASSFSRASSYEQYF. CDR3 bases: TGTGCCAGCAGTTTTTCTAGGGCGAGCTCCTACGAGCAGTACTTC.

CDR3 bases: TGTGCCAGCAGTTTAATTTTGTCGGCCACAGATACGCAGTATTTT. This sequence encodes CASSLILSATDTQYF. The V call is TRBV28, the J call TRBJ2-3; unclear D gene. Germline CDR1 and CDR2: MDHEN and SYDVKM. V was shortened by 2 bases and J by 2 bases, with 11 bases between the two germline ends. The length of the CDR3 is 15 residues.

This chain uses TRBV9 with TRBJ2-7; D call uncertain. The CDR3 has 14 amino acids. The germline gives CDR1 SGDLS, CDR2 YYNGEE. V was pared by 4 bases and J by 2 bases, with 13 bases between. CDR3 sequence (DNA): TGTGCCAGCAGCCCTAGTCGGCAGACCTACGAGCAGTACTTC. This sequence encodes CASSPSRQTYEQYF.

J is TRBJ2-2 and V is TRBV29-1; TRBD1 aligns across 7 bases. The V segment lost 6 bases and the J segment 1 base; nucleotides outside the gene matches: 5. The germline V gene has CDR1 SQVTM and CDR2 ANQGSEA. This CDR3 comprises 14 residues. The CDR3 loop is CSVVGQENTGELFF. For the CDR3, the DNA is TGCAGCGTGGTAGGACAGGAGAACACCGGGGAGCTGTTTTTT.

This clone has a handful of counts. V and J are TRBV19 and TRBJ2-4; perhaps D is TRBD1 or TRBD2 (5 bases each). The CDR3 has 13 residues. Germline-derived CDR1 and CDR2 are LNHDA and SQIVND (reference sequence). V lost 7 bases and J lost 9, with 16 bases in between. The CDR3 DNA reads as TGTGCCAGTACGGGCTTGGCTGGGGGCATTCAGTACTTC. This sequence encodes CASTGLAGGIQYF. The full variable domain, its missing parts supplied by reference TRBV19 and TRBJ2-4, is DGGITQSPKYLFRKEGQNVTLSCEQNLNHDAMYWYRQDPGQGLRLIYYSQIVNDFQKGDIAEGYSVSREKKESFPLTVTSAQKNPTAFYLCASTGLAGGIQYFGAGTRLSVL.

CDR3 loop: CASSRTLGTEAFF. Here the CDR3 DNA reads TGTGCCAGCAGTCGGACACTGGGCACTGAAGCTTTCTTT. The rearrangement joins TRBV28 to TRBJ1-1, with D tentatively TRBD1 (5 bases). Trimming pared 5 bases from V and 4 bases from J, leaving 11 bases between. CDR3 size: 13 residues. Germline CDR1 is MDHEN and CDR2 is SYDVKM. The full variable domain, in which reference TRBV28 and TRBJ1-1 provide the parts outside the CDR3, is DVKVTQSSRYLVKRTGEKVFLECVQDMDHENMFWYRQDPGLGLRLIYFSYDVKMKEKGDIPEGYSVSREKKERFSLILESASTNQTSMYLCASSRTLGTEAFFGQGTRLTVV.

This clone has more than one count but fewer than ten. The J gene is TRBJ1-2, the V gene TRBV7-2; tentative D call: TRBD1 (6 bases). Germline V gene sequence: CDR1 SGHTA, CDR2 FQGNSA. V was cut by 0 bases and J by 1 base, with 12 bases left in between. This CDR3 has 16 residues. The CDR3 bases are TGTGCCAGCAGCTTAGCGGGGGGCAGGGATAACTATGGCTACACCTTC. The encoded protein is CASSLAGGRDNYGYTF. Combining the CDR3 with reference TRBV7-2 and TRBJ1-2 gives the whole variable domain GAGVSQSPSNKVTEKGKDVELRCDPISGHTALYWYRQSLGQGLEFLIYFQGNSAPDKSGLPSDRFSAERTGGSVSTLTIQRTQQEDSAVYLCASSLAGGRDNYGYTFGSGTRLTVV.

Here the CDR3 reads CASSYEGQPGDTEAFF. The DNA of the CDR3 is TGTGCCAGCAGTTATGAGGGACAACCTGGGGACACTGAAGCTTTCTTT. This chain links TRBV28 with TRBJ1-1; weak D call: TRBD1 (6 bases). CDR3 size: 16 residues. The V gene's germline CDR1 is MDHEN and CDR2 SYDVKM. V lost 4 bases, J lost 3 bases, and 18 bases lay in between.

The genes are TRBV27 and TRBJ1-2; D gene uncertain. V was clipped by 3 bases and J by 6 bases, with 17 bases between them. Germline loops: CDR1 MNHEY, CDR2 SMNVEV (reference sequence). The CDR3 loop spans 15 amino acids. CDR3 coding DNA: TGTGCCAGCAGTTTTACGGGGTCGAAGGGCCATGGCTACACCTTC. Residues: CASSFTGSKGHGYTF.

Concerning this clone itself: Other nucleotide sequences in the sample specify the same CDR3. The chain couples TRBV29-1 to TRBJ1-2; 11 nucleotides agree with TRBD1. Germline CDR1 reads SQVTM; CDR2 reads ANQGSEA. Trimming removed 5 bases from V and 12 bases from J; junction bases left unmatched: 14. This CDR3 spans 14 amino acids. CDR3 in DNA: TGCAGCGTTAGTCCGGGACAGGGGGTTACGGGGGACACCTTC. Its protein is CSVSPGQGVTGDTF.

J is TRBJ1-5 and V is TRBV7-9; D unresolved. The CDR3 spans 14 residues. The germline V gene has CDR1 SEHNR and CDR2 FQNEAQ (reference sequence). Deletions cut 1 base from V and 4 bases from J, with 8 bases between. The DNA of the CDR3 is TGTGCCAGCAGCTTAGACCTAGGGAATCAGCCCCAGCATTTT. Translated, it gives CASSLDLGNQPQHF. Full variable domain (outside the CDR3, taken from reference TRBV7-9 and TRBJ1-5): DTGVSQNPRHKITKRGQNVTFRCDPISEHNRLYWYRQTLGQGPEFLTYFQNEAQLEKSRLLSDRFSAERPKGSFSTLEIQRTEQGDSAMYLCASSLDLGNQPQHFGDGTRLSIL.

The sample holds one count of this clone. The chain is built from TRBV7-9 and TRBJ2-7; the match to TRBD2 covers 10 bases. The CDR3 covers 17 residues. Trimming took 6 bases from V and 5 from J; bases not matched to a gene: 16. The germline CDR1 and CDR2 sequences are SEHNR and FQNEAQ (reference sequence). CDR3 amino acids: CASSIPEREGLLDEQYF. The CDR3 nucleotides are TGTGCCAGCAGTATCCCTGAGCGGGAGGGCCTGTTGGACGAGCAGTACTTC.

The J gene is TRBJ1-1, the V gene TRBV5-4; D unclear. Germline lookup yields CDR1 SGHNT and CDR2 YYREEE (reference sequence). V was shortened by 3 bases and J by 4 bases, with 16 bases between the two germline ends. This CDR3 region has 15 residues. CDR3: CASSSPSLKGTEAFF. The CDR3, as DNA: TGTGCCAGCAGCTCACCCTCACTAAAGGGCACTGAAGCTTTCTTT.

The genes are TRBV4-1 and TRBJ2-7; 9 positions match TRBD1. Trimming removed 3 bases from V and 4 bases from J; junction bases left unmatched: 7. The CDR3 is made up of 15 amino acids. Germline CDR1 MGHRA, CDR2 YSYEKL. The CDR3 DNA reads TGCGCCAGCAGCCATTCGGGACAGGGTTTATACGAGCAGTACTTC. Amino acids: CASSHSGQGLYEQYF.

The rearrangement links TRBV9 to TRBJ1-1; D might be TRBD1 (5 bases). The germline gives CDR1 SGDLS, CDR2 YYNGEE. The CDR3 has 14 amino acids. Trimming removed 4 bases from V and 0 bases from J, with 10 bases in between. The CDR3: CASSRDRMNTEAFF. In nucleotides, the CDR3 is TGTGCCAGCAGCCGAGACAGAATGAACACTGAAGCTTTCTTT.

This chain uses TRBV14 with TRBJ2-2, with D possibly matching TRBD1 (5 bases). Trimming removed 0 bases at V and 1 base at J, with 15 bases between. The V gene's germline CDR1 is SGHDN and CDR2 FVKESK. The CDR3 consists of 18 residues. CDR3 sequence (DNA): TGTGCCAGCAGCCAAGACCCACTTGGGGCCAGGAACACCGGGGAGCTGTTTTTT. It yields the protein CASSQDPLGARNTGELFF.

J is TRBJ2-1 and V is TRBV28; 13 bases line up with TRBD2. The V gene end was trimmed by 5 bases and the J gene end by 11 bases; junction bases not matched to a gene: 21. This CDR3 is 19 amino acids long. Germline V gene sequence: CDR1 MDHEN, CDR2 SYDVKM. The CDR3: CASSLGVLAGGPLGSKQFF. DNA of the CDR3: TGTGCCAGCAGTCTGGGGGTACTAGCGGGAGGGCCGCTGGGGTCTAAGCAGTTCTTC. Full variable domain (rest looked up from reference TRBV28 and TRBJ2-1): DVKVTQSSRYLVKRTGEKVFLECVQDMDHENMFWYRQDPGLGLRLIYFSYDVKMKEKGDIPEGYSVSREKKERFSLILESASTNQTSMYLCASSLGVLAGGPLGSKQFFGPGTRLTVL.

The DNA of the CDR3 is TGTGCCAGCAGTTACGGGACAGGGATAGAGACCCAGTACTTC. Protein: CASSYGTGIETQYF. The V and J genes are TRBV6-5 and TRBJ2-5; 9 bases agree with TRBD1. The V gene end was trimmed by 2 bases and the J gene end by 4 bases; junction bases not matched to a gene: 2. This CDR3 spans 14 amino acids. CDR1 and CDR2 from the germline V gene are MNHEY and SVGAGI.

The chain combines TRBV5-6 with TRBJ2-7; D unresolved. CDR3 length: 12 residues. Trimming removed 4 bases from V and 7 bases from J, with 12 bases in between. Germline CDR1 SGHDT, CDR2 YYEEEE. Written as DNA, the CDR3 is TGTGCCAGCAGCCACGGGCCCGGGGAGCAGTACTTC. Protein: CASSHGPGEQYF.

This CDR3 is CASNRLDYNEQFF. DNA for the CDR3: TGTGCCAGCAATCGGCTGGACTACAATGAGCAGTTCTTC. The V call is TRBV28, the J call TRBJ2-1; D unresolved. CDR1 is MDHEN, CDR2 SYDVKM, per germline. The CDR3 has 13 residues. V lost 7 bases and J 3 bases, leaving 10 bases between the germline ends.

The genes are TRBV6-1 and TRBJ1-2; 9 bases align to TRBD1. Germline CDR1 is MNHNS and CDR2 is SASEGT. The CDR3 contains 15 residues. J lost 4 bases, V lost 6 bases, and 9 bases had no gene match. CDR3 sequence (DNA): TGTGCCAGCAGAGCCTATACAGGGGGCGCCTATGGCTACACCTTC. It yields the protein CASRAYTGGAYGYTF.

The rearrangement joins TRBV7-2 to TRBJ2-3; 12 positions agree with TRBD2. This CDR3 has 17 residues. With 3 bases clipped from V and 6 bases from J, the junction kept 10 bases outside the gene matches. CDR1 is SGHTA, CDR2 FQGNSA, per germline. The CDR3 DNA sequence: TGTGCCAGCAGCTTCCCCATGACTAGCGGGAGAGTGGATACGCAGTATTTT. Residues: CASSFPMTSGRVDTQYF.

The chain recombines TRBV6-5 with TRBJ2-7, with no clear D. Germline V lookup: CDR1 MNHEY, CDR2 SVGAGI. Trimming took off 6 bases at V and 6 bases at J, with 12 bases between the two ends. The CDR3 loop spans 12 amino acids. CDR3 bases: TGTGCCAGCAGGGCGGTGACCTTCGAGCAGTACTTC. It is translated as CASRAVTFEQYF.

The rearrangement links TRBV27 to TRBJ2-3; 8 bases match TRBD2. This CDR3 has 14 amino acids. V gave up 4 bases and J gave up 6 bases; unmatched junction bases: 6. CDR1 MNHEY and CDR2 SMNVEV come from the germline V gene (reference sequence). The CDR3 DNA is TGTGCCAGCAGTTGGACTAGCCCGGGGGATACGCAGTATTTT. Residues: CASSWTSPGDTQYF.

V is TRBV9 and J is TRBJ2-6; 8 bases line up with TRBD1. Trimming removed 1 base from V and 0 bases from J; junction bases left unmatched: 6. The CDR3 totals 18 residues. From germline, CDR1 is SGDLS and CDR2 YYNGEE. The CDR3 DNA reads TGTGCCAGCAGCGTACGGGCAGGGGGCTTCTCTGGGGCCAACGTCCTGACTTTC. It specifies CASSVRAGGFSGANVLTF.